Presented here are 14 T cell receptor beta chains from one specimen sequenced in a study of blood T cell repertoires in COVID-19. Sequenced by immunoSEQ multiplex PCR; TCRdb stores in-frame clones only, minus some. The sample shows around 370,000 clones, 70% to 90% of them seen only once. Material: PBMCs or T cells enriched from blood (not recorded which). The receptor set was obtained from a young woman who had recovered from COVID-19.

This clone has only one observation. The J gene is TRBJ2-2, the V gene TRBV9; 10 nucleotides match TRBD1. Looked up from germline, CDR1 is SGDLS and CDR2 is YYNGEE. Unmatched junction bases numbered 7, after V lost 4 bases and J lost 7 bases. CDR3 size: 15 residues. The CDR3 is CASSPRQGAVGELFF. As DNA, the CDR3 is TGTGCCAGCAGCCCCCGACAGGGGGCCGTCGGGGAGCTGTTTTTT. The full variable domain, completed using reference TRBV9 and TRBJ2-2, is DSGVTQTPKHLITATGQRVTLRCSPRSGDLSVYWYQQSLDQGLQFLIQYYNGEERAKGNILERFSAQQFPDLHSELNLSSLELGDSALYFCASSPRQGAVGELFFGEGSRLTVL.

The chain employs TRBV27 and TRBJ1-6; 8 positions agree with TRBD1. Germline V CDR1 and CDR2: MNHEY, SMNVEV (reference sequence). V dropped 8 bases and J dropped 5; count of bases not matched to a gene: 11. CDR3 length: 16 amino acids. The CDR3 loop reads CASGAWAGGNNSPLHF. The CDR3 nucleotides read TGTGCCAGCGGGGCATGGGCAGGGGGCAATAATTCACCCCTCCACTTT.

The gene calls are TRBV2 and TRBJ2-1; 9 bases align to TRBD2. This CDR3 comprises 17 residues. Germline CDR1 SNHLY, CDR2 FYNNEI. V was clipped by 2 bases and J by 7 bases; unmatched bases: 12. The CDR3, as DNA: TGTGCCAGCAGTGAATGGTCGGCGGGGGGGCTAGAGAATGAGCAGTTCTTC. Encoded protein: CASSEWSAGGLENEQFF.

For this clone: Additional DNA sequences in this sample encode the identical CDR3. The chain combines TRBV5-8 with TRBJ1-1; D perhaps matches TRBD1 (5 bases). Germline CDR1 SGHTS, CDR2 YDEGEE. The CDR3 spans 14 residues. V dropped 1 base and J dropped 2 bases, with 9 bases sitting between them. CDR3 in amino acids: CASSLTGGNTEAFF. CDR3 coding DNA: TGTGCCAGCAGCTTGACGGGGGGTAACACTGAAGCTTTCTTT.

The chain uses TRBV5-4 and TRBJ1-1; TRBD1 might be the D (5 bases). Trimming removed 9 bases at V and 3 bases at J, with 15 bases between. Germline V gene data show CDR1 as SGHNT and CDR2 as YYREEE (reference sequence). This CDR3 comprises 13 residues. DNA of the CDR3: TGTGCCATAGGCGGGGGTAGGTACACTGAAGCTTTCTTT. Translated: CAIGGGRYTEAFF.

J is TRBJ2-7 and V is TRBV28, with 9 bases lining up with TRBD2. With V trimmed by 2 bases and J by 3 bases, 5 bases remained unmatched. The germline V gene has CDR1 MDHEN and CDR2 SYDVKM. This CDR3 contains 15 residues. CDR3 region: CASSLESGGNYEQYF. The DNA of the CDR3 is TGTGCCAGCAGTTTAGAGAGCGGGGGGAACTACGAGCAGTACTTC.

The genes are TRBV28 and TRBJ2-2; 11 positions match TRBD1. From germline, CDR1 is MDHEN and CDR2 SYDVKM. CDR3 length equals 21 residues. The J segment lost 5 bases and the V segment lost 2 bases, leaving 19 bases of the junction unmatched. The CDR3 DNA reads TGTGCCAGCAGTTTAGGCGTGATGGGACAGGGGGTTCTTGTTTTAACCGGGGAGCTGTTTTTT. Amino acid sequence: CASSLGVMGQGVLVLTGELFF.

The CDR3 nucleotides are TGTGCCAGCAGCGCTTTGGGGGCGCAGGGCTACACCTTC. Translation: CASSALGAQGYTF. The chain uses TRBV28 and TRBJ1-2, with D possibly being TRBD1 (6 bases). V dropped 6 bases and J dropped 8 bases, with 16 bases sitting between them. This CDR3 region has 13 residues. Germline CDR1 reads MDHEN; CDR2 reads SYDVKM.

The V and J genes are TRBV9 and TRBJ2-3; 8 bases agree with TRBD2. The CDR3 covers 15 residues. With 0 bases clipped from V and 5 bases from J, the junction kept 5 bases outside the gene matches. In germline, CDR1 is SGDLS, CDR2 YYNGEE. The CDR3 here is CASSVGGGQGDTQYF. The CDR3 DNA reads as TGTGCCAGCAGCGTAGGCGGGGGGCAGGGAGATACGCAGTATTTT. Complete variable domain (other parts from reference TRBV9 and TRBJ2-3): DSGVTQTPKHLITATGQRVTLRCSPRSGDLSVYWYQQSLDQGLQFLIQYYNGEERAKGNILERFSAQQFPDLHSELNLSSLELGDSALYFCASSVGGGQGDTQYFGPGTRLTVL.

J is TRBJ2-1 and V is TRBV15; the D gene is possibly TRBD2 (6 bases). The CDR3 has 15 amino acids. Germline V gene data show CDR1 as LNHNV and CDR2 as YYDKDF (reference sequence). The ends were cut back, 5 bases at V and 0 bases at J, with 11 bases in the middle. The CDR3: CATSGGSFSYNEQFF. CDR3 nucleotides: TGTGCCACCAGCGGGGGGAGCTTCTCCTACAATGAGCAGTTCTTC.

CDR3 sequence: CASRRDHGYTF. CDR3 in DNA: TGTGCCTCCCGGAGGGATCATGGCTACACCTTC. The rearrangement joins TRBV30 to TRBJ1-2, with D hard to call. The CDR3 runs 11 residues. Germline CDR1 GTSNPN, CDR2 SVGIG (reference sequence). Trimming cost V 7 bases and J 6 bases, with 12 bases left between them. Drawing the rest from reference TRBV30 and TRBJ1-2, the complete variable domain is SQTIHQWPATLVQPVGSPLSLECTVEGTSNPNLYWYRQAAGRGLQLLFYSVGIGQISSEVPQNLSASRPQDRQFILSSKKLLLSDSGFYLCASRRDHGYTFGSGTRLTVV.

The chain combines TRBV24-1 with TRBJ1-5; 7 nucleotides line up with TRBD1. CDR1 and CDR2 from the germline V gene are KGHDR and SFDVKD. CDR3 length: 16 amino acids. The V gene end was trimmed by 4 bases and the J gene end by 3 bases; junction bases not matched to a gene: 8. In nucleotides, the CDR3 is TGTGCCACCAGTGACCCACGACAGGGCCACAATCAGCCCCAGCATTTT. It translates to CATSDPRQGHNQPQHF.

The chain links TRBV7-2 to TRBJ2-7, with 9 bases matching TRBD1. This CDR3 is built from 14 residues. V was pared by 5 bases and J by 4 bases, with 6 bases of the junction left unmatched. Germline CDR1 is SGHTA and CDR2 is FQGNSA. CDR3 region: CASSPTGGGYEQYF. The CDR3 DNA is TGTGCCAGCAGCCCTACAGGGGGCGGTTACGAGCAGTACTTC.

CDR3 in amino acids: CASSFGGATYEQYF. The DNA for the CDR3 is TGTGCCAGCAGTTTTGGGGGGGCTACCTACGAGCAGTACTTC. The genes are TRBV27 and TRBJ2-7, with D perhaps TRBD2 (7 bases). This CDR3 has 14 amino acids. Trimming took 3 bases from V and 2 from J, leaving 11 bases between them. The germline CDR1 and CDR2 sequences are MNHEY and SMNVEV (reference sequence).